The sample holds many counts of the clone carrying this TCR beta chain. Antigen specificity is unknown. TCRdb re-called the 5' RACE reads with MiXCR, one entry per CDR3 protein. Among approximately 60,000 distinct CDR3 sequences listed, about 12% were seen once. The sample is drawn from a study of early T cells in non-severe SARS-CoV-2 infection. Whole-study findings and limits: The matching step, a VDJdb search, favored anti-spike CD8 responses and missed private and CD4 specificities.

CDR1 is SNHLY and CDR2 is FYNNEI in the germline V gene. Trimming pared 6 bases from V and 6 bases from J, leaving 14 bases between. The CDR3 is made up of 13 amino acids. This receptor was taken from an adult who was a healthcare worker with PCR-confirmed SARS-CoV-2 infection or an uninfected control (not recorded which). Input material: whole blood. The chain links TRBV2 to TRBJ1-2; no firm D call. The CDR3 sequence is CASRVVMENGYTF. The CDR3 DNA follows: TGTGCCAGCAGAGTCGTGATGGAGAATGGCTACACCTTC.